This T cell receptor beta chain was profiled in a study of shared T cell receptors in the human thymus. The data were produced by immunoSEQ multiplex PCR, yet TCRdb's version contains in-frame clones alone and is incomplete. This table has over 350,000 clones, about 95% appearing once. The CDR3 covers 16 residues. Germline CDR1 MGHRA, CDR2 YSYEKL. Between the trimmed V and J ends, which lost 1 base and 4 bases, there was a span of 15 bases. The receptor comes from a human donor. The V and J genes are TRBV4-1 and TRBJ2-3; perhaps TRBD1 as D (6 bases). Sample: thymocytes. The CDR3 spells CASSQGTVTHPDTQYF. The DNA of the CDR3 is TGCGCCAGCAGCCAAGGGACAGTCACTCATCCAGATACGCAGTATTTT.